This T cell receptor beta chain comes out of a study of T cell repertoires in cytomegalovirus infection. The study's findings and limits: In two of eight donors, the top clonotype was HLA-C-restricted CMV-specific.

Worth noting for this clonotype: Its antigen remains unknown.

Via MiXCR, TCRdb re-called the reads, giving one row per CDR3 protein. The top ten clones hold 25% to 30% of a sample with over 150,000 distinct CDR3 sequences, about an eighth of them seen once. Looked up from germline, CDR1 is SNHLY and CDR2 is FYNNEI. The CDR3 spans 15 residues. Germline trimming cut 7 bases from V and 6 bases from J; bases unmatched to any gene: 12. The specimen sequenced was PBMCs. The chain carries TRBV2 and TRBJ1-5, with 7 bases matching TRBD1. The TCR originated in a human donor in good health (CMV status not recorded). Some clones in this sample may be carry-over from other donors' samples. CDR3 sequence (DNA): TGTGCCAGCACCTCATGGGAGGGGGCAGGTCAGCCCCAGCATTTT. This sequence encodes CASTSWEGAGQPQHF.